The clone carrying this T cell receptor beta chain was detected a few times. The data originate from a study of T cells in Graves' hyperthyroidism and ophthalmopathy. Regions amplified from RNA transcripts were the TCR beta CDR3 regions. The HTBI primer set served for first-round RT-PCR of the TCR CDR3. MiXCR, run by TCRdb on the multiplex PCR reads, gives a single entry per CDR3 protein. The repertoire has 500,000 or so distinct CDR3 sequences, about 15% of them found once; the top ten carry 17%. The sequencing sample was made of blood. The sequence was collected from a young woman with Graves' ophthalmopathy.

The CDR3 sequence: CASSPRRGRDQPQHF. CDR3 DNA: TGTGCCAGCAGCCCCCGAAGGGGCAGGGATCAGCCCCAGCATTTT. This chain links TRBV27 with TRBJ1-5; D perhaps matches TRBD1 (5 bases). The germline CDR1 and CDR2 sequences are MNHEY and SMNVEV (reference sequence). The CDR3 runs 15 residues. V lost 6 bases, J lost 5 bases, and 17 bases lay in between.